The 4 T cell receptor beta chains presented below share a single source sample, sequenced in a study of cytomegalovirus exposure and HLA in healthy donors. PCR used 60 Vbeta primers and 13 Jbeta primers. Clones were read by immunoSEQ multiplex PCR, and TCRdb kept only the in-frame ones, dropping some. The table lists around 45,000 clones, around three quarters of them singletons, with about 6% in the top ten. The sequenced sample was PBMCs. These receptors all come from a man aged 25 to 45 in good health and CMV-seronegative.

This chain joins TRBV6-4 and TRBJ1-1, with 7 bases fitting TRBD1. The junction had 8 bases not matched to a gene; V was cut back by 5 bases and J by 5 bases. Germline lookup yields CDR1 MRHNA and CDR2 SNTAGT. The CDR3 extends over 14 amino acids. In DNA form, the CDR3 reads TGTGCCAGCAGTCCACAGGGGTCTGCAACTGAAGCTTTCTTT. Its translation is CASSPQGSATEAFF.

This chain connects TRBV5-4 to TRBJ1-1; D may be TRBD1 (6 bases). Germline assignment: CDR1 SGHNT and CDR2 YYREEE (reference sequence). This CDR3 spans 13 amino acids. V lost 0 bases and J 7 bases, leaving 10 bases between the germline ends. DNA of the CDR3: TGTGCCAGCAGCTTGGAGGGGGGGCTTGAAGCTTTCTTT. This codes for CASSLEGGLEAFF.

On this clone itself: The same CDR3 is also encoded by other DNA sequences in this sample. CDR3 sequence: CASSRGLAGEQETQYF. The CDR3 DNA sequence: TGCGCCAGCAGCAGAGGACTAGCGGGAGAGCAAGAGACCCAGTACTTC. The chain has TRBV5-1 and TRBJ2-5, with 13 positions matching TRBD2. The CDR3 is 16 amino acids. With 4 bases clipped from V and 2 bases from J, the junction kept 5 bases outside the gene matches. Germline V gene lookup returns CDR1 SGHRS and CDR2 YFSETQ.

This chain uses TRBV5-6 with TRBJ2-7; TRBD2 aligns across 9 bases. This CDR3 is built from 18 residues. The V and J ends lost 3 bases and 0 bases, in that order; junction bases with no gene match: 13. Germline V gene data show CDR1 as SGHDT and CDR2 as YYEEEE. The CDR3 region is CASSSSGGLAGISYEQYF. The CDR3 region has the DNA TGTGCCAGCAGCTCCTCAGGAGGGCTAGCGGGGATCTCCTACGAGCAGTACTTC. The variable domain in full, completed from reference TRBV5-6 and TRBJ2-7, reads DAGVTQSPTHLIKTRGQQVTLRCSPKSGHDTVSWYQQALGQGPQFIFQYYEEEERQRGNFPDRFSGHQFPNYSSELNVNALLLGDSALYLCASSSSGGLAGISYEQYFGPGTRLTVT.